The clone carrying this TCR beta chain appeared once. Profiled with immunoSEQ multiplex PCR; TCRdb holds only in-frame clones, not every one. The sample records around 310,000 clones, more than 65% being singletons. This entry comes from a study of cytotoxic CD8 clonotypes in ibrutinib-treated CLL. This CDR3 region has 19 residues. CDR1 is MGHRA and CDR2 is YSYEKL in the germline V gene. V shed 4 bases and J shed 0 bases, with 25 bases lying between them. The V call is TRBV4-1, the J call TRBJ2-7; D may be TRBD1 or TRBD2 (7 bases each). This material consisted of PBMCs, taken before ibrutinib treatment. This sequence originates from a human donor with chronic lymphocytic leukemia. The CDR3 here is CASSPKTRGGSETSYEQYF. CDR3 bases: TGCGCCAGCAGCCCCAAAACCAGGGGGGGGAGTGAGACCTCCTACGAGCAGTACTTC.